This TCR beta chain was retrieved from a study of blood T cells in healthy people across ages. The wider study: Through template switching, about one barcoded beta molecule was captured per two T cells, as measured in model experiments.

A second PCR of 7 to 11 cycles used a sample-barcoded 5' primer and a J-beta primer mix. Every cDNA molecule bore a tag from a template-switch adaptor containing 12 random nucleotides. TCRdb re-called the 5' RACE reads through MiXCR, storing one row per CDR3 protein. The sample includes approximately 1.5 million distinct CDR3 sequences, 40% to 45% of them seen just once. This clonotype was recorded a few times. Antigen: not known. Germline values: CDR1 SGHTA, CDR2 FQGNSA. This CDR3 has 15 amino acids. Trimming took off 1 base at V and 4 bases at J, with 10 bases between the two ends. Findings and limits, study-wide: Whereas aged donors had fewer naive CD4+ cells, long-lived donors had more of them and higher diversity.

This sequence joins TRBV7-2 and TRBJ1-4, with D hard to call. The source is a woman under 30 in good health. Sequencing used blood. CDR3 DNA: TGTGCCAGCAGCTTAGTGGGCAGCTATAATGAAAAACTGTTTTTT. It specifies CASSLVGSYNEKLFF.